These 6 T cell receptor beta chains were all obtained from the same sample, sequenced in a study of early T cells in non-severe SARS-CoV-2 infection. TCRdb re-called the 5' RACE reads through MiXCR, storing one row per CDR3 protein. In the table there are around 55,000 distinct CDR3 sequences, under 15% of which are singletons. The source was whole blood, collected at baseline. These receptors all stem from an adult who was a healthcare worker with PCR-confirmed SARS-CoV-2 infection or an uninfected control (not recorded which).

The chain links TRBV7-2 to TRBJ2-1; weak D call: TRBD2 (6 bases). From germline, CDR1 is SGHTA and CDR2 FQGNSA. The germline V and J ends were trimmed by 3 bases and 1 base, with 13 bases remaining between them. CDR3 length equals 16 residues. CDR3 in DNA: TGTGCCAGCAGCTTTTATGGGCTAGCGTCCTACAATGAGCAGTTCTTC. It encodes CASSFYGLASYNEQFF.

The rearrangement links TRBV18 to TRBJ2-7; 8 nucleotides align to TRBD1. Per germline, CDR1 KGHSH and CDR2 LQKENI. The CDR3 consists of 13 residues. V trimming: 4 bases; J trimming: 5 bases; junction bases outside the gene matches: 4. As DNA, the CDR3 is TGTGCCAGCTCACGAAACAGGGGGGACGAGCAGTACTTC. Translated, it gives CASSRNRGDEQYF.

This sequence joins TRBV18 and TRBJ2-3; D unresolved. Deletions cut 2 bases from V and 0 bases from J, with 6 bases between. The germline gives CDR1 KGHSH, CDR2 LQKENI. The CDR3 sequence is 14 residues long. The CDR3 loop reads CASSPEQSTDTQYF. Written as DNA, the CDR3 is TGTGCCAGCTCACCAGAACAGAGCACAGATACGCAGTATTTT.

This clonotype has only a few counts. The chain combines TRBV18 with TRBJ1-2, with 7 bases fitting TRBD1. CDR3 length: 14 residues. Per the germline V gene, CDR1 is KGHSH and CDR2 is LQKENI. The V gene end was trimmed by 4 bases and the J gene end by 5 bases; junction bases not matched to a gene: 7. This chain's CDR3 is CASSRDRELYGYTF. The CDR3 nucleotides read TGTGCCAGCTCACGGGACAGAGAATTGTATGGCTACACCTTC.

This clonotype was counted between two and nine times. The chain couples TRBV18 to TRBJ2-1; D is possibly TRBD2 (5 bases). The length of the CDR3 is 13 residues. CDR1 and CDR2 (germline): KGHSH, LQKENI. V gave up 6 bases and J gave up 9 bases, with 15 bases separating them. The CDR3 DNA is TGTGCCAGCTCTACCTCTAGTGAGGGTGAGCAGTTCTTC. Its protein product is CASSTSSEGEQFF.

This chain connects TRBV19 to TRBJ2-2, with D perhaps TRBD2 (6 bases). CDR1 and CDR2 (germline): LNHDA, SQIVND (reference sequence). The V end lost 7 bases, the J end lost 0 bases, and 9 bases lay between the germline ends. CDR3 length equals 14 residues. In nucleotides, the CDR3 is TGTGCCAGTAATCAGCGGGCGAACACCGGGGAGCTGTTTTTT. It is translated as CASNQRANTGELFF.